This entry describes one T cell receptor (beta chain). Original processing methods: Estimation of nucleated cell counts relied on the amplification of reference gene primers. Data came from immunoSEQ multiplex PCR; TCRdb stores just in-frame clones and leaves some out. That table supplies the V and J calls and clone size; D and trimming were determined from the DNA. Of hundreds of thousands of clones listed, about 90% are singletons. This sample was taken from a study of blood T cell repertoires in COVID-19. Study summary: The samples span acute and convalescent COVID-19 from the United States, Italy and Spain. From T cells, B-cell-depleted T cells, or PBMCs came the material, which was cDNA or gDNA.

This CDR3 region has 15 residues. V gave up 1 base and J gave up 0 bases, with 10 bases separating them. Germline CDR1 is SGHTA and CDR2 is FQGNSA. Sequencing was done on a sample of peripheral blood. This receptor was obtained from a woman in her 50s who had recovered from COVID-19. This chain connects TRBV7-2 to TRBJ2-7; unclear D gene. DNA of the CDR3: TGTGCCAGCAGCTTAGGTGCGGTAAGCTCCTACGAGCAGTACTTC. Translating gives CASSLGAVSSYEQYF.